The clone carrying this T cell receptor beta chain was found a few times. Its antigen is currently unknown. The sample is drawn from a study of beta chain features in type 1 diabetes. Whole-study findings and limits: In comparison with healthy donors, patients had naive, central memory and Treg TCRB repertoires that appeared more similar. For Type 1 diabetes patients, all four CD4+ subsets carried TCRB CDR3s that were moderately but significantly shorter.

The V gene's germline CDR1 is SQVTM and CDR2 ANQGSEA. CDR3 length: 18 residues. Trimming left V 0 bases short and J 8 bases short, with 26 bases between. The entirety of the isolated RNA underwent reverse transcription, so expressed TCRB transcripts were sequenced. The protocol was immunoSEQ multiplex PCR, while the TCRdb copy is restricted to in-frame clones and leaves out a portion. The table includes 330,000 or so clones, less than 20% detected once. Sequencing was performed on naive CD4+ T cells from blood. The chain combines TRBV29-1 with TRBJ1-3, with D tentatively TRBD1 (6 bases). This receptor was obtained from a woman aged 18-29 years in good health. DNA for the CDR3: TGCAGCGTTGAAGATCGAGTTACCGGTGACAGGTCCGGGGACACCATATATTTT. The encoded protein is CSVEDRVTGDRSGDTIYF.